This TCR beta chain was obtained from a study of breast tumors, draining lymph nodes, adjacent tissues. The V gene's germline CDR1 is SEHNR and CDR2 FQNEAQ (reference sequence). V lost 5 bases and J lost 6; bases outside the gene matches: 9. The CDR3 is made up of 14 amino acids. Study-wide results and limits: Data fit most tumor T cells coming from lymph node, expanding in tumor. That most tumor T cells come from lymph nodes remained unproven. Luminal-like breast cancer showed significantly greater tumor-nontumor repertoire similarity than basal-like breast cancer did. Tumor TCR diversity was below lymph nodes but above nontumor tissue.

Samples came from axillary lymph nodes draining the breast cancer. In its sample, this clonotype was seen many times. The antigen is unknown. MiXCR was run by TCRdb on the multiplex PCR reads, yielding one entry per CDR3 protein. The sample comprises about 180,000 distinct CDR3 sequences, roughly 30% of which are singletons, and 3.5% to 4.5% rests with the top ten. The sample was axillary lymph node tissue. The receptor was isolated from a female donor with breast cancer. Some clones in this sample may be carry-over from other donors' samples. V is TRBV7-9 and J is TRBJ1-2; 7 bases line up with TRBD1. The CDR3 loop reads CASSDQRQGHGYTF. The DNA of the CDR3 is TGTGCCAGCAGCGACCAGCGACAGGGACATGGCTACACCTTC.